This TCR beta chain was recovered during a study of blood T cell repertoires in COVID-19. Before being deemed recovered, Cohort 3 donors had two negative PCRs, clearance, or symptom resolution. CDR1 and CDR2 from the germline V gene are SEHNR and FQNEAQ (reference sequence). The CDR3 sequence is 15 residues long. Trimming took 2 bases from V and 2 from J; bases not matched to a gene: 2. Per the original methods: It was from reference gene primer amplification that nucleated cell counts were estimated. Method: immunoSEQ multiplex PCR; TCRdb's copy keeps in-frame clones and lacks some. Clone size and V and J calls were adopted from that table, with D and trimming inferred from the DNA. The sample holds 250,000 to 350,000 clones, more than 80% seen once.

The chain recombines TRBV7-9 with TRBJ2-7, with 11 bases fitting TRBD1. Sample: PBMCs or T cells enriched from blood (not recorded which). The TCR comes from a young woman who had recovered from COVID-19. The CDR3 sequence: CASSLRTGGAYEQYF. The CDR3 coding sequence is TGTGCCAGCAGCTTACGGACAGGGGGCGCCTACGAGCAGTACTTC.